This T cell receptor (beta chain) was observed in a study of cytomegalovirus exposure and HLA in healthy donors. About this clone itself: No antigen is known for it. Compared with germline, one end of the junction differs, possibly owing to a read error.

The PCR had 60 Vbeta and 13 Jbeta primers. Clones were sequenced by immunoSEQ multiplex PCR, and TCRdb holds only the in-frame ones, with some missing. Its listing shows over 90,000 clones. Study-level findings and limits: In a later analysis, the majority of CMV-associated beta chains seemingly showed HLA restriction.

The CDR3 is 15 amino acids. Germline V lookup: CDR1 MNHEY, CDR2 SVGAGI. This receptor was identified in a man aged 40-49 years in good health and CMV-seronegative. V is TRBV6-5 and J is TRBJ1-3; D ambiguous. Material for sequencing was PBMCs. The CDR3 coding sequence is TGTGCCAGCAGCCCATCCGTCCCTCCGGGAAACACCGTATATTTT. Protein product: CASSPSVPPGNTVYF.